Sequencing of this T cell receptor (beta chain) was carried out in a study of shared clonotypes between healthy human individuals. This clone has only one observation. The germline gives CDR1 MRHNA, CDR2 SNTAGT. V lost 2 bases and J lost 4, with 18 bases in between. This CDR3 has 16 amino acids. The study drew all its donors from Caucasian adults living in Nashville, Tennessee. At deep level, the assay was performed. Genomic DNA of every subset was divided equally among multiple immunoSEQ plates. Clones were read by immunoSEQ multiplex PCR, and TCRdb kept only the in-frame ones, dropping some. The sample lists roughly 2.4 million clones; approximately 96% were seen once.

The sequenced sample consisted of naive CD4+ T cells sorted from blood. Subset here: CD45RA+ positively selected. This chain joins TRBV6-4 and TRBJ2-7, with D possibly matching TRBD1 (7 bases). This receptor was identified in a man between 18 and 35 years old in good health. DNA of the CDR3: TGTGCCAGCAGTGACCAGGGGGGACAGAAACCTTACGAGCAGTACTTC. It is translated as CASSDQGGQKPYEQYF.